This T cell receptor beta chain was identified during a study of Tregs in tolerant kidney transplant recipients. Generated by immunoSEQ multiplex PCR, the TCRdb table keeps only in-frame clones and is missing some. The table includes roughly 250,000 clones, 84% detected once. Trimming shortened V by 0 bases and J by 5 bases, and 8 bases separated the two germline ends. Looked up from germline, CDR1 is KGHSH and CDR2 is LQKENI. The CDR3 length is 15 residues. Material for sequencing was CD4+ T cells from blood. The rearrangement links TRBV18 to TRBJ1-6; a possible D gene is TRBD1 (6 bases). The receptor was derived from a human donor in good health. The CDR3 DNA follows: TGTGCCAGCTCACCACCGAAGGGGGATAATTCACCCCTCCACTTT. As protein: CASSPPKGDNSPLHF.